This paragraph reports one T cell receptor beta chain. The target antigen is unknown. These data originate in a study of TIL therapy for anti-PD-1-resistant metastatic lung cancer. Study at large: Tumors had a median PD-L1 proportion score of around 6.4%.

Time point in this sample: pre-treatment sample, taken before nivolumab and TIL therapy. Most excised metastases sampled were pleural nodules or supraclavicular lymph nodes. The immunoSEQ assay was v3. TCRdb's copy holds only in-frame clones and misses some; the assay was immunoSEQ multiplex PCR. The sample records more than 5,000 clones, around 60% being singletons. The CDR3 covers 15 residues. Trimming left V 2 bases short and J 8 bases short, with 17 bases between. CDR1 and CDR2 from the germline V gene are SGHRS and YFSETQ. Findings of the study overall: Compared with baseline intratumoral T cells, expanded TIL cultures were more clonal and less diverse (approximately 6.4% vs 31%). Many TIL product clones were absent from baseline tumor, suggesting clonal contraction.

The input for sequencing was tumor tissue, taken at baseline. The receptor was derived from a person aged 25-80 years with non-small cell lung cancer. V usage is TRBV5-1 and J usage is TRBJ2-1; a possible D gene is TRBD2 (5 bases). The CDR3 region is CASSFGVAARDEQFF. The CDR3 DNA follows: TGCGCCAGCAGCTTCGGGGTAGCCGCTAGGGATGAGCAGTTCTTC.